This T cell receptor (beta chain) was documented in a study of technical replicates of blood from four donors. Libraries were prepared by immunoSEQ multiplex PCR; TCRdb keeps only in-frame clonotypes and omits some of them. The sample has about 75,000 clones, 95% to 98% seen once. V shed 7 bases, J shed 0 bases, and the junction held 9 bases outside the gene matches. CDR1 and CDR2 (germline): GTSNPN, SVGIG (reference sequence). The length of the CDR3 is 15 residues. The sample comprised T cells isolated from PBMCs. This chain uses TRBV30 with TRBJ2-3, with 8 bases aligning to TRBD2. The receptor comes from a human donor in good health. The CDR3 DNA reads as TGTGCCTCCACACTACTAGCGGTTAGCACAGATACGCAGTATTTT. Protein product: CASTLLAVSTDTQYF.